Following are 6 T cell receptor beta chains from one sample sequenced in a study of cytomegalovirus exposure and HLA in healthy donors. The PCR was carried out with 60 Vbeta primers and 13 Jbeta primers. This table comes from immunoSEQ multiplex PCR, and its TCRdb copy is limited to in-frame clones, with some not included. The data contain some 150,000 clones, 70% to 80% of them seen just once; the ten biggest clones take up 4.9%. Specimen: PBMCs. These receptor sequences come from a woman aged 45 to 65 in good health and CMV-seronegative.

V is TRBV4-2 and J is TRBJ2-1, with D possibly TRBD2 on 5 matching bases. Germline V lookup: CDR1 LGHNA, CDR2 YNFKEQ. The germline V and J ends were trimmed by 1 base and 6 bases, with 13 bases remaining between them. The CDR3 sequence is 15 residues long. CDR3 nucleotide sequence: TGTGCCAGCAGCCAAGTAAAGATTGAGGGCAATGAGCAGTTCTTC. It translates to CASSQVKIEGNEQFF.

This clone was found once. Within the sample, other DNA sequences also encode this same CDR3. This rearrangement joins TRBV11-2 to TRBJ1-6; no reliable D call. Germline CDR1 reads SGHAT; CDR2 reads FQNNGV. The ends were cut back, 3 bases at V and 5 bases at J, with 8 bases in the middle. This CDR3 contains 14 residues. In nucleotides, the CDR3 is TGTGCCAGCAGCTTTAGCGGCGATAATTCACCCCTCCACTTT. Encoded protein: CASSFSGDNSPLHF.

The V and J genes are TRBV5-6 and TRBJ2-7; tentative D call: TRBD2 (5 bases). Trimming removed 4 bases from V and 2 bases from J, with 16 bases in between. CDR3 length: 15 residues. The germline V gene encodes CDR1 SGHDT and CDR2 YYEEEE. The CDR3 DNA reads as TGTGCCAGCAGCCCGACTTTGGGGAGCCCCTACGAGCAGTACTTC. Its protein is CASSPTLGSPYEQYF.

V usage is TRBV4-2 and J usage is TRBJ1-2; 7 bases agree with TRBD1. V dropped 0 bases and J dropped 4; count of bases not matched to a gene: 8. The CDR3 is made up of 16 amino acids. CDR1 is LGHNA, CDR2 YNFKEQ, per germline. CDR3 nucleotides: TGTGCCAGCAGCCAAGAGAAGGGGGCCGGCCTCTATGGCTACACCTTC. It specifies CASSQEKGAGLYGYTF.

V is TRBV21-1 and J is TRBJ2-6; no check of the table's D call, TRBD2, against the DNA was made. TRBV21-1 is classified as a pseudogene. The length of the CDR3 is 17 residues. The CDR3 is CASSPWGGTSGANVLTF. The CDR3 DNA sequence: TGTGCCAGCAGCCCCTGGGGGGGGACCTCTGGGGCCAACGTCCTGACTTTC.

The chain joins TRBV6-1 to TRBJ1-3, with 9 bases matching TRBD1. This CDR3 spans 15 amino acids. V lost 2 bases, J lost 3 bases, and 2 bases stayed unmatched. Per the germline V gene, CDR1 is MNHNS and CDR2 is SASEGT. The DNA of the CDR3 is TGTGCCAGCAGTGAAACAGGGGGCTTTGGAAACACCATATATTTT. This gives the protein CASSETGGFGNTIYF.